This TCR beta chain comes out of a study of shared clonotypes between healthy human individuals. The wider study: Samples came from a couple of female and a few male donors aged 18 to 49.

This CDR3 spans 14 amino acids. Germline CDR1 reads KGHSH; CDR2 reads LQKENI. Trimming at V came to 2 bases and at J to 6 bases, leaving 3 bases not matched to a gene. PCR replicates from unsorted PBMC used around 320 ng DNA, and this amount was 25,000 to 30,000 T cell genomes. Unsorted PBMC DNA was run through sequencing on ten immunoSEQ deep assay plates. Using immunoSEQ multiplex PCR, the repertoire was profiled, and TCRdb retains in-frame clones only, with some absent. The sample includes about 510,000 clones, approximately 79% seen only once; the top ten take about an eighth. Study-wide results and limits: Only blood was sampled, and tissue TCR repertoires likely differ from blood ones.

With regard to this clone: The antigen is not known.

The chain couples TRBV18 to TRBJ1-5; 8 bases match TRBD1. This clonotype was sampled from a woman aged 35 to 49 in good health. Some clones in this sample may be carry-over from other donors' samples. The sequencing sample was made of PBMCs. CDR3 sequence reads: CASSPGQGFQPQHF. The CDR3 DNA reads TGTGCCAGCTCACCAGGACAGGGTTTTCAGCCCCAGCATTTT. The entire variable domain, with the rest obtained from reference TRBV18 and TRBJ1-5, is as follows: NAGVMQNPRHLVRRRGQEARLRCSPMKGHSHVYWYRQLPEEGLKFMVYLQKENIIDESGMPKERFSAEFPKEGPSILRIQQVVRGDSAAYFCASSPGQGFQPQHFGDGTRLSIL.